Shown below are 2 T cell receptor beta chains from a single sample sequenced in a study of T cells in Graves' hyperthyroidism and ophthalmopathy. RNA transcripts gave rise to amplified TCR beta CDR3 regions. The HTBI set primed first-round TCR CDR3 RT-PCR. TCRdb processed the multiplex PCR reads anew with MiXCR; each CDR3 protein has one entry. The sample records roughly 100,000 distinct CDR3 sequences, around 50% being singletons. The specimen sequenced was blood. Every receptor here comes from a woman in her forties with Graves' hyperthyroidism.

This clonotype was counted at least ten times. The rearrangement uses TRBV7-2 and TRBJ1-2; 7 bases are a match to TRBD1. CDR1 and CDR2 from the germline V gene are SGHTA and FQGNSA. The CDR3 length is 17 residues. V lost 6 bases and J lost 5; bases outside the gene matches: 18. This chain's CDR3 is CASSFSPVRGRTYGYTF. The CDR3, as DNA: TGTGCCAGCAGTTTCTCCCCGGTTAGGGGGCGTACTTATGGCTACACCTTC.

This clonotype came up many times. The chain links TRBV10-3 to TRBJ2-5; D is uncertain. The V gene's germline CDR1 is ENHRY and CDR2 SYGVKD. This CDR3 comprises 16 residues. V lost 0 bases, J lost 1 base, and 12 bases lay in between. The CDR3 sequence is CAISESFGGTQETQYF. The CDR3, as DNA: TGTGCCATCAGTGAGTCCTTCGGCGGTACCCAAGAGACCCAGTACTTC.